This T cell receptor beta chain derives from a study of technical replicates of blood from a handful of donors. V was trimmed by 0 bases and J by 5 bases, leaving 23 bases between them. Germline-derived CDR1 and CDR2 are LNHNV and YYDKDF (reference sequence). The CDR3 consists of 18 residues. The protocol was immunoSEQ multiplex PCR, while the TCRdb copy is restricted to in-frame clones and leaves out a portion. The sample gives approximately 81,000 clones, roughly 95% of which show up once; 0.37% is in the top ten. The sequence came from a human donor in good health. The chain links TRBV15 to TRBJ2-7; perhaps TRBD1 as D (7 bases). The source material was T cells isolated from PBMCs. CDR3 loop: CATSRDLTGGTVLDEQYF. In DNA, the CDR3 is TGTGCCACCAGCAGAGACCTTACCGGCGGGACAGTTTTGGACGAGCAGTACTTC.